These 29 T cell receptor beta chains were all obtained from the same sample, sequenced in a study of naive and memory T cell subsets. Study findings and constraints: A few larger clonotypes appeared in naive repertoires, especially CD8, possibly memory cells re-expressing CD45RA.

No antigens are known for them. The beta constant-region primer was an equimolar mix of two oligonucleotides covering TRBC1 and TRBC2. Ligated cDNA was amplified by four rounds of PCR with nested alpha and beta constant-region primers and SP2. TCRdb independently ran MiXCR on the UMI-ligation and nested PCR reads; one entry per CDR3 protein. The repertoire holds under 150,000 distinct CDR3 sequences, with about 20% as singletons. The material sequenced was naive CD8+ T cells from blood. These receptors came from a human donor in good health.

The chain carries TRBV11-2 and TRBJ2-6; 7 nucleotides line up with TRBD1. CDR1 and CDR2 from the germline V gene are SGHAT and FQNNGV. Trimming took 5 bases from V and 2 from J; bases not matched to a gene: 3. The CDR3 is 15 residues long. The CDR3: CASSLGTAGANVLTF. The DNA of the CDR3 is TGTGCCAGCAGCCTAGGGACAGCTGGGGCCAACGTCCTGACTTTC.

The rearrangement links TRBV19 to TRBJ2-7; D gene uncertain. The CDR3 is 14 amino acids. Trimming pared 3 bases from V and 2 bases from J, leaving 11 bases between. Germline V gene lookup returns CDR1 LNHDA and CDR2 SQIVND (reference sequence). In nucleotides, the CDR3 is TGTGCCAGTAGTATTGCCCAGGACCCCTACGAGCAGTACTTC. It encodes CASSIAQDPYEQYF. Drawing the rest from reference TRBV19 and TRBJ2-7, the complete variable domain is DGGITQSPKYLFRKEGQNVTLSCEQNLNHDAMYWYRQDPGQGLRLIYYSQIVNDFQKGDIAEGYSVSREKKESFPLTVTSAQKNPTAFYLCASSIAQDPYEQYFGPGTRLTVT.

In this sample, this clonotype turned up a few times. The chain's CDR3 is CASTLAGGPTGELFF. The CDR3 DNA is TGTGCCAGCACCCTAGCGGGAGGCCCCACCGGGGAGCTGTTTTTT. The chain recombines TRBV7-9 with TRBJ2-2; 11 positions match TRBD2. This CDR3 is built from 15 residues. CDR1 and CDR2 from the germline V gene are SEHNR and FQNEAQ (reference sequence). J was trimmed by 4 bases and V by 7 bases; bases with no gene match: 5. The variable domain in full, completed from reference TRBV7-9 and TRBJ2-2, reads DTGVSQNPRHKITKRGQNVTFRCDPISEHNRLYWYRQTLGQGPEFLTYFQNEAQLEKSRLLSDRFSAERPKGSFSTLEIQRTEQGDSAMYLCASTLAGGPTGELFFGEGSRLTVL.

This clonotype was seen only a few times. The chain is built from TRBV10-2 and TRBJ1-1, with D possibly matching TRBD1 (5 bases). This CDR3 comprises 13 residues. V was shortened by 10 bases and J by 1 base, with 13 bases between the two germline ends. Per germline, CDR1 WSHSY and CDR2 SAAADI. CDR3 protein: CATTITGNTEAFF. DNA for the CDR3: TGCGCCACCACTATAACAGGGAACACTGAAGCTTTCTTT.

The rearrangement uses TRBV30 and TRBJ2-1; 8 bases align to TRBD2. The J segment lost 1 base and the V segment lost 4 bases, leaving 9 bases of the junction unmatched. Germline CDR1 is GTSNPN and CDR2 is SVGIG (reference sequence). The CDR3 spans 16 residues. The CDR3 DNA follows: TGTGCCTGGAAAAAGTGGCGCGGGGGGTCCTACAATGAGCAGTTCTTC. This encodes CAWKKWRGGSYNEQFF.

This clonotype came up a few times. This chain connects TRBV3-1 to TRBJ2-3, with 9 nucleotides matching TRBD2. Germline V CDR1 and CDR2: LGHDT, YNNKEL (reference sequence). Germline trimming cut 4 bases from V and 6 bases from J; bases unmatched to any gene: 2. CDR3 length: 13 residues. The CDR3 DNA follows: TGTGCCAGCAGCCGCGCGGGAGGGGATACGCAGTATTTT. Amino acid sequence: CASSRAGGDTQYF.

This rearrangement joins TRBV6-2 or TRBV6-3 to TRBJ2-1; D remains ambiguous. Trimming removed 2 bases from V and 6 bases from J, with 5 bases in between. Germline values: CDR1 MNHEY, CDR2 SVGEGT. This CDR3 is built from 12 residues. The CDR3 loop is CASSYDVNEQFF. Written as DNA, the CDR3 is TGTGCCAGCAGTTACGACGTCAATGAGCAGTTCTTC.

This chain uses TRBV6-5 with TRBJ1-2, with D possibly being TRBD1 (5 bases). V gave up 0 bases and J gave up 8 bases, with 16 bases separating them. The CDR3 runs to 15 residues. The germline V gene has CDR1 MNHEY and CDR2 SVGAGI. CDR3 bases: TGTGCCAGCAGTTACTCCCAATCAGGGTCAGGCGGCTACACCTTC. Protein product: CASSYSQSGSGGYTF.

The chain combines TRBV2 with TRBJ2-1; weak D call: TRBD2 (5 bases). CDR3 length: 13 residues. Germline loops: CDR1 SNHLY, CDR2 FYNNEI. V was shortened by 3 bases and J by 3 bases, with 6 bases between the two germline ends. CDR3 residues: CASSEGVYNEQFF. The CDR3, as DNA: TGTGCCAGCAGTGAGGGAGTCTACAATGAGCAGTTCTTC.

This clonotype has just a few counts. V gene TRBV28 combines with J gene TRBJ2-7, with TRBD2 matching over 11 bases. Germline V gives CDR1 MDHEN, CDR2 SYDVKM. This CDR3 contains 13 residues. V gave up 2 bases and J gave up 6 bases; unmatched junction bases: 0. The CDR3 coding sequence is TGTGCCAGCAGTTTAACTAGCGGGAGCGAGCAGTACTTC. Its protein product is CASSLTSGSEQYF.

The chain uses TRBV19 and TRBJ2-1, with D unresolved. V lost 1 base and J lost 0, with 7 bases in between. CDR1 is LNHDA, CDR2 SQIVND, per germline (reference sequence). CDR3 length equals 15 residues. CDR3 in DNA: TGTGCCAGTAGTATAGGCCTCAACTCCTACAATGAGCAGTTCTTC. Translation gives CASSIGLNSYNEQFF.

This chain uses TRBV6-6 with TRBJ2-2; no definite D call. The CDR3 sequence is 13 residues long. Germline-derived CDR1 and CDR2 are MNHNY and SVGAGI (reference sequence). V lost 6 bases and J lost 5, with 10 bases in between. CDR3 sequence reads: CASSLRETGELFF. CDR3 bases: TGTGCCAGCAGCTTGAGAGAGACCGGGGAGCTGTTTTTT.

The CDR3 nucleotides read TGTGCCAGCAGTTACGTGACAGGGAACACCGGGGAGCTGTTTTTT. Translation gives CASSYVTGNTGELFF. The chain employs TRBV6-5 and TRBJ2-2; D is possibly TRBD1 (6 bases). Germline V lookup: CDR1 MNHEY, CDR2 SVGAGI. The germline V and J ends were trimmed by 2 bases and 1 base, with 8 bases remaining between them. CDR3 size: 15 residues.

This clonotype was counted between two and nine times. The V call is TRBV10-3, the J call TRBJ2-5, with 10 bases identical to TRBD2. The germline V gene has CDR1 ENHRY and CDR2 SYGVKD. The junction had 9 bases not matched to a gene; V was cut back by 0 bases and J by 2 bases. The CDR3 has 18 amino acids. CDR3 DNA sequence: TGTGCCATCAGTGAGTCGATAGCGGGAGGACCAGAACAAGAGACCCAGTACTTC. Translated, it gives CAISESIAGGPEQETQYF.

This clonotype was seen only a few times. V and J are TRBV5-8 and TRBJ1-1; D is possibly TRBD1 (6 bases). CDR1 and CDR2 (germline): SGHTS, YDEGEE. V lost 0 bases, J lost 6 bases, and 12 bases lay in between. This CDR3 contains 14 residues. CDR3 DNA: TGTGCCAGCAGCTTGGAGGACAGCGGGTCTGAAGCTTTCTTT. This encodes CASSLEDSGSEAFF.

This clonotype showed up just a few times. The chain's CDR3 is CASSLAPRGPENYNEQFF. In nucleotides, the CDR3 is TGTGCCAGCAGTTTAGCCCCCAGGGGGCCCGAAAATTACAATGAGCAGTTCTTC. This rearrangement joins TRBV12-3 or TRBV12-4 to TRBJ2-1, with 8 bases fitting TRBD1. J gave up 4 bases and V 0 bases, and 11 bases lay outside the gene matches. The CDR3 has 18 amino acids.

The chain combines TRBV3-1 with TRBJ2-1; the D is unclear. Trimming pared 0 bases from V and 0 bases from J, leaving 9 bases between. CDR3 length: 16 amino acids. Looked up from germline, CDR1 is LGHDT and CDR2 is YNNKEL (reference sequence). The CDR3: CASSQEVPSSYNEQFF. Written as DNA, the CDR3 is TGTGCCAGCAGCCAAGAGGTTCCATCCTCCTACAATGAGCAGTTCTTC.

CDR3 sequence reads: CAIGGSNQPQHF. In DNA, the CDR3 is TGTGCCATAGGGGGAAGCAATCAGCCCCAGCATTTT. V usage is TRBV24-1 and J usage is TRBJ1-5, with D perhaps TRBD1 (6 bases). The CDR3 runs to 12 residues. Trimming stripped 11 bases from V and 1 base from J, with 8 bases between. Germline lookup yields CDR1 KGHDR and CDR2 SFDVKD.

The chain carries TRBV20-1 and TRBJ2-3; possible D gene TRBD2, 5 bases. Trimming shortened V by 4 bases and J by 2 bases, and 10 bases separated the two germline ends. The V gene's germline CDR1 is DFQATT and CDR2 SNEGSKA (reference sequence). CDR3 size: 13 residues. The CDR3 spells CSATADSTDTQYF. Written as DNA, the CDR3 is TGCAGTGCTACCGCGGACTCCACAGATACGCAGTATTTT.

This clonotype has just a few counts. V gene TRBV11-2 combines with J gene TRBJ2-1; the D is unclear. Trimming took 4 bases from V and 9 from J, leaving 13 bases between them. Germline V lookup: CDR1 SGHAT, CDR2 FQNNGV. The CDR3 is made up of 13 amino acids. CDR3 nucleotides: TGTGCCAGCAGCTCGACTGGACCCGGTGAGCAGTTCTTC. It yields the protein CASSSTGPGEQFF.

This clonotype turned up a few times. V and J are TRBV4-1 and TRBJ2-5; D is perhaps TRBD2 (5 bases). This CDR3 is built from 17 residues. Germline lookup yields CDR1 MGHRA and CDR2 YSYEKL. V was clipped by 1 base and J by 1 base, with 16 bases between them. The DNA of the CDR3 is TGCGCCAGCAGCCAAGCCTCGACGGGAACGCTCCAAGAGACCCAGTACTTC. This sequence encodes CASSQASTGTLQETQYF.

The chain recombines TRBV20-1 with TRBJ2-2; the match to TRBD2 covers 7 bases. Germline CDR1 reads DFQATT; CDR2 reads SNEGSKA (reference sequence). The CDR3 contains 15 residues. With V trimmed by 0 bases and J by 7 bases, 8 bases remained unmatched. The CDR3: CSARDEWEGGGELFF. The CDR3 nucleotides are TGCAGTGCTAGAGACGAATGGGAGGGTGGCGGGGAGCTGTTTTTT.

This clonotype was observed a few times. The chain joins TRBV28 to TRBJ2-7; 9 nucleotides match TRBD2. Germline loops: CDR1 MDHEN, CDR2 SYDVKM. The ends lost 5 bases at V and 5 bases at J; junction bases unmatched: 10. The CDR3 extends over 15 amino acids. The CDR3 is CASSQAGRLADEQYF. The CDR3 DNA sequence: TGTGCCAGCAGTCAGGCAGGTCGACTAGCGGACGAGCAGTACTTC.

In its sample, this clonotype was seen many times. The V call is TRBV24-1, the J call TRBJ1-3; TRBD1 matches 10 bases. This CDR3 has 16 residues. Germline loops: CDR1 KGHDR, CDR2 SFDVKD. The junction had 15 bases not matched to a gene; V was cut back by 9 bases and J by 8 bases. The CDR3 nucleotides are TGTGCCACCGCCTCCCGGGACAGGGGAATTGGGGACACCATATATTTT. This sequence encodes CATASRDRGIGDTIYF.

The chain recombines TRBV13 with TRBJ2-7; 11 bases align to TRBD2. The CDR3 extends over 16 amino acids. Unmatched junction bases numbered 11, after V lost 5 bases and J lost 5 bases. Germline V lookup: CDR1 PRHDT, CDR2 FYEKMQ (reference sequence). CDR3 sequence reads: CASSQTPGLAANEQYF. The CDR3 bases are TGTGCCAGCAGCCAGACCCCGGGACTAGCGGCGAACGAGCAGTACTTC.

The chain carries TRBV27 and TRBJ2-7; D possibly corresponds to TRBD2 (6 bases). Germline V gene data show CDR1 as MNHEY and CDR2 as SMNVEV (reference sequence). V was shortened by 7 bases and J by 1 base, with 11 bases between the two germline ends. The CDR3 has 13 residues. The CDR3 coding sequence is TGTGCCAGCACCGTGGCGGGATCCTACGAGCAGTACTTC. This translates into CASTVAGSYEQYF.

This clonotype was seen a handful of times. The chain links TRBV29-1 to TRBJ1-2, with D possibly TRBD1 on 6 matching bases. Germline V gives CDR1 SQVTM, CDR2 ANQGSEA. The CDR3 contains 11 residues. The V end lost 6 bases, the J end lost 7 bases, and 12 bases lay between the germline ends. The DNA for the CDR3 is TGCAGCGTCAGATCAGGGGTTGGCTACACCTTC. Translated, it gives CSVRSGVGYTF. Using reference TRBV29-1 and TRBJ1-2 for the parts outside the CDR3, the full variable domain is SAVISQKPSRDICQRGTSLTIQCQVDSQVTMMFWYRQQPGQSLTLIATANQGSEATYESGFVIDKFPISRPNLTFSTLTVSNMSPEDSSIYLCSVRSGVGYTFGSGTRLTVV.

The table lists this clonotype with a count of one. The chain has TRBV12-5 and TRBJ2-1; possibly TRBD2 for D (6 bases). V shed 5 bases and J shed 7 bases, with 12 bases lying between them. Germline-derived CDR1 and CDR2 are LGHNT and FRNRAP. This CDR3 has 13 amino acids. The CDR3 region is CASGPFSGNEQFF. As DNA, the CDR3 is TGTGCTAGTGGTCCATTTAGCGGTAATGAGCAGTTCTTC.

In DNA, the CDR3 is TGTGCCAGCAGTTTAGGGACCCTAATCTACGAGCAGTACTTC. This encodes CASSLGTLIYEQYF. The chain joins TRBV28 to TRBJ2-7; D is possibly TRBD1 or TRBD2 (5 bases each). The CDR3 is 14 residues long. CDR1 and CDR2 from the germline V gene are MDHEN and SYDVKM. V was cut by 2 bases and J by 3 bases, with 11 bases left in between.